This T cell receptor beta chain was documented in a study of technical replicates of blood from a few donors. The CDR3 contains 15 residues. In germline, CDR1 is MNHEY, CDR2 SVGAGI. The V segment lost 2 bases and the J segment 6 bases; nucleotides outside the gene matches: 9. TCRdb keeps only in-frame clones here, not all; method: immunoSEQ multiplex PCR. The top ten hold approximately 0.26% of the sample, which has some 74,000 clones, 95% to 98% seen once. The material sequenced was T cells isolated from PBMCs. The rearrangement uses TRBV6-5 and TRBJ2-7, with 8 nucleotides matching TRBD1. The TCR originated in a human donor in good health. CDR3 DNA sequence: TGTGCCAGCAGTTACGGGACAGGTTCTGTAGCCGAGCAGTACTTC. Translating gives CASSYGTGSVAEQYF.